Listed here are 17 T cell receptor beta chains from one sample, sequenced in a study of cytomegalovirus exposure and HLA in healthy donors. PCR involved 60 Vbeta and 13 Jbeta primers. The assay was immunoSEQ multiplex PCR, and TCRdb's table has in-frame clones only and misses some. In the table there are about 150,000 clones, approximately 80% of which are singletons. What was sequenced was PBMCs. All receptors come from a woman aged 40-49 years in good health and CMV-seronegative.

Here the CDR3 DNA reads TGTGCCAGCAGTTACGGCCGGGATTTAGAGGCTTTCTTT. Amino acid sequence: CASSYGRDLEAFF. The chain is built from TRBV6-5 and TRBJ1-1; no clear D gene. Per germline, CDR1 MNHEY and CDR2 SVGAGI. This CDR3 region has 13 residues. Trimming took 2 bases from V and 11 from J, leaving 15 bases between them.

A few counts support this clone. The chain couples TRBV11-3 to TRBJ2-1, with D possibly matching TRBD1 (6 bases). Trimming pared 2 bases from V and 2 bases from J, leaving 16 bases between. The germline V gene has CDR1 SGHNT and CDR2 YENEEA. The CDR3 has 17 amino acids. CDR3 bases: TGTGCCAGCAGCTTAACATATTGGACAGAGCCCTACAATGAGCAGTTCTTC. Protein product: CASSLTYWTEPYNEQFF.

The chain carries TRBV23-1 and TRBJ1-1, with unresolved D. TRBV23-1 carries the ORF label, with uncertain function. The CDR3 length is 19 residues. Trimming left V 7 bases short and J 0 bases short, with 27 bases between. This CDR3 is CASIPPIHASKPMNTEAFF. CDR3 DNA: TGCGCCAGCATTCCCCCAATTCACGCGAGCAAGCCCATGAACACTGAAGCTTTCTTT.

This chain joins TRBV4-1 and TRBJ2-3; D is perhaps TRBD1 (6 bases). Germline V gene lookup returns CDR1 MGHRA and CDR2 YSYEKL. V lost 4 bases and J 2 bases, leaving 22 bases between the germline ends. There are 18 residues in the CDR3. CDR3 in amino acids: CASSRRSTASGVTDTQYF. The CDR3 nucleotides read TGCGCCAGCAGCCGAAGGAGCACGGCCTCAGGGGTCACAGATACGCAGTATTTT.

J is TRBJ1-1 and V is TRBV2, with D possibly being TRBD1 (5 bases). Germline loops: CDR1 SNHLY, CDR2 FYNNEI. This CDR3 has 13 amino acids. The V gene lost 5 bases and the J gene lost 1 base, with 8 bases spanning the gap. CDR3 in DNA: TGTGCCAGCAGTAGCACAGGGAACACTGAAGCTTTCTTT. Translating gives CASSSTGNTEAFF.

V usage is TRBV30 and J usage is TRBJ1-1; tentative D call: TRBD1 (5 bases). Germline loops: CDR1 GTSNPN, CDR2 SVGIG (reference sequence). Trimming left V 7 bases short and J 2 bases short, with 23 bases between. The CDR3 has 16 residues. In nucleotides, the CDR3 is TGTGCCTCTTCAACGACAGCCCTAATATTTAACACTGAAGCTTTCTTT. Its protein is CASSTTALIFNTEAFF. Filled out from reference TRBV30 and TRBJ1-1, the complete variable domain reads SQTIHQWPATLVQPVGSPLSLECTVEGTSNPNLYWYRQAAGRGLQLLFYSVGIGQISSEVPQNLSASRPQDRQFILSSKKLLLSDSGFYLCASSTTALIFNTEAFFGQGTRLTVV.

This chain uses TRBV5-1 with TRBJ1-1; the match to TRBD1 covers 7 bases. This CDR3 spans 15 amino acids. Losses at the gene ends were 4 bases for V and 5 bases for J; bases not matched to a gene: 11. Germline V gives CDR1 SGHRS, CDR2 YFSETQ. CDR3 sequence reads: CASSPNRGTRTEAFF. The CDR3 DNA is TGCGCCAGCAGCCCCAACAGGGGTACTAGAACTGAAGCTTTCTTT.

This clone was observed a few times. The chain couples TRBV2 to TRBJ1-2, with D unclear. Trimming left V 8 bases short and J 3 bases short, with 10 bases between. The CDR3 runs 12 residues. CDR1 and CDR2 (germline): SNHLY, FYNNEI. CDR3 residues: CASQLQDYGYTF. The CDR3 coding sequence is TGTGCCAGCCAGTTGCAAGACTATGGCTACACCTTC.

The chain recombines TRBV9 with TRBJ2-5, with TRBD2 matching over 8 bases. This CDR3 has 16 residues. Germline-derived CDR1 and CDR2 are SGDLS and YYNGEE. V lost 4 bases and J lost 1; bases outside the gene matches: 9. CDR3 protein: CASSSVSGALQETQYF. The CDR3 DNA reads as TGTGCCAGCAGCTCGGTTAGCGGGGCCCTCCAAGAGACCCAGTACTTC.

This clone was detected once. The rearrangement joins TRBV27 to TRBJ1-2, with D possibly being TRBD1 (6 bases). Looked up from germline, CDR1 is MNHEY and CDR2 is SMNVEV (reference sequence). Trimming shortened V by 8 bases and J by 6 bases, and 19 bases separated the two germline ends. The CDR3 contains 14 residues. The CDR3 here is CASAGGRRRNGYTF. In DNA, the CDR3 is TGTGCCAGCGCCGGGGGGCGCCGGCGGAATGGCTACACCTTC.

The chain carries TRBV9 and TRBJ1-3; D unresolved. CDR1 is SGDLS and CDR2 is YYNGEE in the germline V gene. Trimming cost V 0 bases and J 0 bases, with 10 bases left between them. The CDR3 has 16 amino acids. CDR3 amino acids: CASSVEHRVSGNTIYF. The DNA for the CDR3 is TGTGCCAGCAGCGTAGAGCACCGCGTCTCTGGAAACACCATATATTTT.

This chain uses TRBV28 with TRBJ2-7, with TRBD1 as a possible D gene (6 bases). V lost 10 bases to trimming and J lost 4 bases, with 17 bases between them. Germline V gives CDR1 MDHEN, CDR2 SYDVKM. This CDR3 is 13 amino acids long. In DNA form, the CDR3 reads TGTGCCAATACAAAAGGCAGGGGATACGAGCAGTACTTC. It encodes CANTKGRGYEQYF.

This clone showed up just a few times. DNA for the CDR3: TGTGCCAGCGACAGAAACACCGGGGAGCTGTTTTTT. It translates to CASDRNTGELFF. The chain is built from TRBV2 and TRBJ2-2; a weak D match, TRBD1 (5 bases). Germline V gene data show CDR1 as SNHLY and CDR2 as FYNNEI. With 8 bases removed from V and 2 bases from J, the gap between germline ends came to 6 bases. The CDR3 spans 12 residues. The full variable domain, with the rest looked up from reference TRBV2 and TRBJ2-2, is EPEVTQTPSHQVTQMGQEVILRCVPISNHLYFYWYRQILGQKVEFLVSFYNNEISEKSEIFDDQFSVERPDGSNFTLKIRSTKLEDSAMYFCASDRNTGELFFGEGSRLTVL.

V usage is TRBV6-5 and J usage is TRBJ2-7; 7 positions agree with TRBD1. CDR3 length: 14 amino acids. CDR1 and CDR2 (germline): MNHEY, SVGAGI. V lost 3 bases to trimming and J lost 4 bases; unmatched junction nucleotides: 6. CDR3 amino acids: CASSYRQGGYEQYF. CDR3 DNA sequence: TGTGCCAGCAGTTATCGACAGGGCGGGTACGAGCAGTACTTC.

V is TRBV5-1 and J is TRBJ2-4, with 9 bases matching TRBD1. Germline CDR1 reads SGHRS; CDR2 reads YFSETQ. The CDR3 spans 17 residues. Trimming took 3 bases from V and 0 from J; bases not matched to a gene: 7. The CDR3 DNA is TGCGCCAGCAGCTACGGGGGACAGGGACTAGCCAAAAACATTCAGTACTTC. This sequence encodes CASSYGGQGLAKNIQYF.

The V and J genes are TRBV7-9 and TRBJ2-1; 7 bases match TRBD2. Losses at the gene ends were 4 bases for V and 4 bases for J; bases not matched to a gene: 7. This CDR3 is 15 amino acids long. CDR1 is SEHNR and CDR2 is FQNEAQ in the germline V gene (reference sequence). CDR3 region: CASSSQRGVYNEQFF. In DNA, the CDR3 is TGTGCCAGCAGCTCCCAGCGGGGCGTTTACAATGAGCAGTTCTTC. The whole variable domain, remainder taken from reference TRBV7-9 and TRBJ2-1, is DTGVSQNPRHKITKRGQNVTFRCDPISEHNRLYWYRQTLGQGPEFLTYFQNEAQLEKSRLLSDRFSAERPKGSFSTLEIQRTEQGDSAMYLCASSSQRGVYNEQFFGPGTRLTVL.

This clone was observed a handful of times. This chain joins TRBV11-3 and TRBJ2-2, with 10 bases matching TRBD2. Unmatched junction bases numbered 11, after V lost 0 bases and J lost 7 bases. The CDR3 loop spans 18 amino acids. The germline CDR1 and CDR2 sequences are SGHNT and YENEEA. DNA of the CDR3: TGTGCCAGCAGCTTAGATGGTCTAGCGGGAGTCGGGGTCGGGGAGCTGTTTTTT. This translates into CASSLDGLAGVGVGELFF.